These 5 T cell receptor beta chains originate from one sample sequenced in a study of CD8 T cells in ankylosing spondylitis. TCRdb passed the 5' RACE reads through MiXCR, listing each CDR3 protein once. The table lists approximately 220,000 distinct CDR3 sequences, around 25% of them singletons. Sequenced sample: blood, either unsorted or a sorted T cell fraction (not recorded which). The receptors here all came from a male donor with ankylosing spondylitis or in good health (not recorded which).

This chain connects TRBV6-1 to TRBJ2-7; 9 nucleotides align to TRBD1. The CDR3 runs to 15 residues. Germline V gives CDR1 MNHNS, CDR2 SASEGT. With 4 bases clipped from V and 4 bases from J, the junction kept 8 bases outside the gene matches. CDR3: CASSGPRDRVYEQYF. In nucleotides, the CDR3 is TGTGCCAGCAGTGGTCCCCGGGACAGGGTATACGAGCAGTACTTC.

This clonotype came up many times. DNA for the CDR3: TGTGCCAGCAGTTTAAATACGCCAGGGGGGACTGAAGCTTTCTTT. This sequence encodes CASSLNTPGGTEAFF. The rearrangement joins TRBV28 to TRBJ1-1; 7 positions agree with TRBD1. Germline V gene sequence: CDR1 MDHEN, CDR2 SYDVKM. CDR3 length: 15 residues. V lost 2 bases and J lost 5; bases outside the gene matches: 8.

Worth noting for this clonotype: This may stem from a read error, because a much larger clone lies one nucleotide away. The J gene is TRBJ2-7, the V gene TRBV2, with 9 bases aligning to TRBD2. The CDR3 extends over 15 amino acids. Germline V gives CDR1 SNHLY, CDR2 FYNNEI. The CDR3 sequence is CASSAGTSSTYERYF. The DNA for the CDR3 is TGTGCCAGCAGCGCCGGGACTAGCAGTACCTACGAGCGGTACTTC. Based on the CDR3 plus reference TRBV2 and TRBJ2-7, the full variable domain is EPEVTQTPSHQVTQMGQEVILRCVPISNHLYFYWYRQILGQKVEFLVSFYNNEISEKSEIFDDQFSVERPDGSNFTLKIRSTKLEDSAMYFCASSAGTSSTYERYFGPGTRLTVT.

There are many counts of this clonotype. CDR3 bases: TGCGCCAGCAGCTCCCTCACAGGGCCGAAAGGTTTGAACATTCAGTACTTC. Its protein product is CASSSLTGPKGLNIQYF. The rearrangement links TRBV5-1 to TRBJ2-4; weak D call: TRBD1 (6 bases). The CDR3 contains 17 residues. From germline, CDR1 is SGHRS and CDR2 YFSETQ. V was shortened by 3 bases and J by 7 bases, with 23 bases between the two germline ends.

The chain uses TRBV7-6 and TRBJ1-2; possibly TRBD1 for D (5 bases). Trimming took off 5 bases at V and 0 bases at J, with 13 bases between the two ends. Germline CDR1 and CDR2: SGHVS and FNYEAQ. This CDR3 is 15 amino acids long. For the CDR3, the DNA is TGTGCCAGCAGCAAGCCCGGGACTTCTAACTATGGCTACACCTTC. Translation: CASSKPGTSNYGYTF.